Sequencing of this TCR beta chain was carried out in a study of CD8+ T cells in alopecia areata (dated by TCRdb to the late 2010s). A note on the overall study: The treated patients took part in an open-label pilot trial in which moderate-to-severe alopecia areata was treated with oral tofacitinib at 5 to 10 mg twice daily. The RNA source kit depended on sample type: the PAXgene miRNA kit for fixed scalp, the miRNeasy kit for PBMCs, and the RNeasy kit for mouse skin. Clonality in the scalp was compared among normal scalp (n=4), patchy alopecia areata scalp (n=8), and alopecia totalis/universalis scalp (n=8). In treated patients, disease severity was measured using the SALT score, which gives the percentage of scalp surface area affected. immunoSEQ multiplex PCR using 35 Vbeta forward primers and 13 Jbeta reverse primers was used to amplify TCRbeta CDR3 regions. The study used high-throughput TCRbeta sequencing to examine T cell clonal expansion in alopecia areata, in both the C3H/HeJ mouse model and human patients. Tofacitinib-treated patients had biopsies at baseline and at 4 and 24 weeks of treatment, with a later scalp biopsy in several patients. Human TCRbeta sequencing covered scalp tissue and sorted CD4+ and CD8+ peripheral blood T cells from patchy and totalis/universalis alopecia areata patients and healthy controls. Tofacitinib was administered for 6 to 18 months, and 6 months of follow-up off drug were then conducted to assess delayed response and recurrence.

Regarding this clone: The antigen it binds to is not known. Base qualities are not at hand, and no much larger clone is one base apart.

The time point tag for this specimen amounts to: roughly 24 weeks on oral tofacitinib. Sample treatment or condition, as interpreted from the label and publication: oral pan-JAK inhibitor, 5-10 mg twice daily. Lesional scalp punch biopsies and peripheral blood were collected from alopecia areata patients. PBMCs were isolated by density centrifugation and stained for CD3, CD4 and CD8, and CD4+ and CD8+ T cells were sorted on a FACSAria. The library was made by the immunoSEQ multiplex PCR assay. RNA was extracted from all samples and reverse transcribed into cDNA, which served as template for TCR sequencing. SuperScript III was used to make first-strand cDNA, primed with a 2:1 mix of oligo-dT and random hexamers. A synthetic immune receptor repertoire was used to measure amplification bias, and any remaining bias was corrected computationally. As for the authors' bioinformatics: Raw reads were preprocessed to remove errors, and CDR3 was defined according to IMGT conventions as the region from the conserved cysteine to phenylalanine. Clonality was calculated as 1 minus Shannon entropy normalized by log2 of the number of productive unique TCRs. Whether each scalp clone was CD4 or CD8 was inferred by checking scalp TCRbeta sequences against the CD4 and CD8 repertoires from sorted blood. This is the immuneACCESS table as TCRdb keeps it, with only in-frame sequences that have V and J called. A part of the clones is gone; compared with another copy, unresolved V genes explain less than half, and the rest is unexplained. V and J calls and clone size are copied from that table; D and trimming were computed from the DNA. This sample comprises nearly 110,000 clones, roughly 89% of them detected only once. 24% of the sample rests with the top ten.

V was cut back by 3 bases and J by 6 bases, leaving a gap of 8 bases between them. CDR1 is given as SGDLS and CDR2 as YYNGEE, both from the germline V gene. From the cysteine up to the phenylalanine, the CDR3 has a length of 12 residues. Here the CDR3 DNA is all that survives: 36 bases in frame from base 1. What the authors observed across the whole study: Unlike mouse skin, which is dominated by gammadelta T cells, normal human skin has resident alphabeta T cells that are also sequenced, and this complicates analysis of the scalp TCR repertoire. Compared with normal scalp, lesional scalp, particularly in alopecia totalis/universalis, had higher clonality and more expanded CD8+ clones, which suggests antigenic drive. Because the treated cohort was small and had only one nonresponder, larger studies are needed to examine links between baseline CD8+ expansion and response. Tofacitinib significantly decreased scalp clonality and the number of expanded CD8+ clones among the top 100 scalp clones. Many expanded lesional clones were found to persist in scalp and blood during tofacitinib treatment, and relapse after treatment cessation may be partly explained by this persistence. TCR sequences shared between patients were less clear than in mice, possibly partly because of HLA diversity in the patient population.

The rearranged segments are TRBV9 and TRBJ2-3, with no confidently assigned D gene. This clonotype was sampled from a human donor with alopecia areata. Sequencing used CD8+ T cells sorted from blood, obtained at week 24, from a patient treated with tofacitinib. The sequenced DNA is TGTGCCAGCAGCGATGCGAGGGATACGCAGTATTTT. It translates to CASSDARDTQYF.